The clone carrying this T cell receptor (beta chain) came up many times. Its antigen remains unknown. V was clipped by 10 bases and J by 9 bases, with 17 bases between them. The CDR3 is 12 amino acids. CDR1 and CDR2 from the germline V gene are SNHLY and FYNNEI. Preparation of the TCRbeta library was carried out with unique molecular identifiers. MiXCR, run by TCRdb on the PCR reads, gives a single entry per CDR3 protein. The sample consists of some 300,000 distinct CDR3 sequences, around 7.1% of them appearing once. This sample is part of a study of T-cell reconstitution after alpha-beta-depleted transplantation in children. Overall study findings and caveats: Most T-cell counts and diversity one year after the transplant came from T cells that were newly produced.

Sequencing was performed on peripheral blood, taken 360 days after TCRalphabeta/CD19-depleted stem cell transplant. This chain uses TRBV2 with TRBJ2-3; TRBD2 is a possible D gene (6 bases). The source is a female patient aged 2 to 10 who had a stem cell transplant for Fanconi anemia, so the T cells may come from the graft donor. This chain's CDR3 is CATQPGEATQYF. DNA for the CDR3: TGTGCCACCCAACCTGGGGAGGCAACGCAGTATTTT.